This TCR beta chain stems from a study of blood T cell repertoires in COVID-19. About the research overall: COVID-19 samples from acute and convalescent phases originated in the United States, Italy and Spain. PBMCs, B-cell-depleted T cells, or T cells provided the cDNA or gDNA that made up the material.

As handled by the study authors: Amplification with reference gene primers provided the estimates of nucleated cell counts. Assay: immunoSEQ multiplex PCR; the TCRdb copy retains only in-frame clones and omits some. Clone size and V and J calls were adopted from that table, with D and trimming inferred from the DNA. The sample contains about 70,000 clones, 70% to 75% of which appear only once. This CDR3 is built from 14 residues. V was clipped by 3 bases and J by 8 bases; unmatched bases: 9. Germline V gene lookup returns CDR1 MDHEN and CDR2 SYDVKM. This chain connects TRBV28 to TRBJ1-1; 7 bases are shared with TRBD1. Sequencing was carried out using peripheral blood. This clonotype originated in a man between 65 and 80 years old with acute or convalescent COVID-19. CDR3 region: CASSFSRGTDEAFF. The DNA of the CDR3 is TGTGCCAGCAGTTTTAGCCGGGGGACAGACGAAGCTTTCTTT. Full variable domain (outside the CDR3, taken from reference TRBV28 and TRBJ1-1): DVKVTQSSRYLVKRTGEKVFLECVQDMDHENMFWYRQDPGLGLRLIYFSYDVKMKEKGDIPEGYSVSREKKERFSLILESASTNQTSMYLCASSFSRGTDEAFFGQGTRLTVV.